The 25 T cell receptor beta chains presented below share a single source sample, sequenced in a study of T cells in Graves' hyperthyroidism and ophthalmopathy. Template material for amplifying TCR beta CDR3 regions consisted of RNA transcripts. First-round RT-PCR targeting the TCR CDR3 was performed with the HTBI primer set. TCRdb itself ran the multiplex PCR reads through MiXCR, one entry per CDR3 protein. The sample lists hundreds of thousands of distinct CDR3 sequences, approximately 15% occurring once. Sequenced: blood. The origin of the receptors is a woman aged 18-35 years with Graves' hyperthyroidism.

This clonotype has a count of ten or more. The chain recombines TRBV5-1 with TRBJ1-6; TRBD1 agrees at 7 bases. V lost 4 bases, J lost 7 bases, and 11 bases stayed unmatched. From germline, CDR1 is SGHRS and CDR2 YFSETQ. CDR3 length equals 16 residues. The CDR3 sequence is CASSPYDRVRNSPLHF. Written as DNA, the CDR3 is TGCGCCAGCAGCCCATACGACAGGGTTCGGAATTCACCCCTCCACTTT.

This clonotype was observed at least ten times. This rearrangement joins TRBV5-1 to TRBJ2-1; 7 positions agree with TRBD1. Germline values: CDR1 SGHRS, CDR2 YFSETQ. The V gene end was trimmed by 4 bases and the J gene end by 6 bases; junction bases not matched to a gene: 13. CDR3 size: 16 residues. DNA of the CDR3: TGCGCCAGCAGCAGTAGACAGGGATTTGGCTTCAATGAGCAGTTCTTC. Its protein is CASSSRQGFGFNEQFF.

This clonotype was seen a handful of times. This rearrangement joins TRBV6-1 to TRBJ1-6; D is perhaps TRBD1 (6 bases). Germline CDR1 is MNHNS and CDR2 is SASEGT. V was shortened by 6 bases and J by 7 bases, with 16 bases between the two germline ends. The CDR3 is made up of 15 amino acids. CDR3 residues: CASSPTGQPNSPLHF. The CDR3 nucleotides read TGTGCCAGCAGCCCTACCGGACAGCCGAATTCACCCCTCCACTTT.

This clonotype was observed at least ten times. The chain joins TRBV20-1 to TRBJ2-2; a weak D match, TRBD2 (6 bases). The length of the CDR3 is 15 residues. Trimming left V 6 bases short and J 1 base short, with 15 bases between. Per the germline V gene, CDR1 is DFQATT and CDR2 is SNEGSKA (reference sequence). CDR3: CSAPRAGLNTGELFF. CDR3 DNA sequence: TGCAGTGCGCCAAGGGCGGGGCTGAACACCGGGGAGCTGTTTTTT.

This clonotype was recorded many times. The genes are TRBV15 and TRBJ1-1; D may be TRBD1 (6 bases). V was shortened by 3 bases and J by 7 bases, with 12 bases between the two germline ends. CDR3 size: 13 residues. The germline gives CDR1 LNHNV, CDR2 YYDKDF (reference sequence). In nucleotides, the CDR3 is TGTGCCACCAGCAGCTTTGGGGGGCTTGAAGCTTTCTTT. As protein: CATSSFGGLEAFF.

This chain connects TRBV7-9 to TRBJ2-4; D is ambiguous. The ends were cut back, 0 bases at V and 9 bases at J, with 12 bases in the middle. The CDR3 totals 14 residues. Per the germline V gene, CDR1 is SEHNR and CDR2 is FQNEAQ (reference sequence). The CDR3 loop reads CASSLAGIGSIQYF. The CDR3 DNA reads TGTGCCAGCAGCTTAGCGGGTATAGGTAGCATTCAGTACTTC.

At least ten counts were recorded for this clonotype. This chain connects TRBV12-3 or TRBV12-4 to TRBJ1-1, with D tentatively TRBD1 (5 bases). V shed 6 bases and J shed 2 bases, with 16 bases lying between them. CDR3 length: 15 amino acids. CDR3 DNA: TGTGCCAGCAGCTCTCGGGGCCATCCAAACACTGAAGCTTTCTTT. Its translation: CASSSRGHPNTEAFF.

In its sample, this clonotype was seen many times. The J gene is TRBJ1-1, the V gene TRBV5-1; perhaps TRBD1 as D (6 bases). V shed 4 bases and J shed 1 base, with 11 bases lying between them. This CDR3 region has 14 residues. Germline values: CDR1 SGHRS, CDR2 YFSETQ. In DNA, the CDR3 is TGCGCCAGCAGCGCAGGGGAGGGGAACACTGAAGCTTTCTTT. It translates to CASSAGEGNTEAFF.

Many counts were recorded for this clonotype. The CDR3 region has the DNA TGCGCCAGCAGCTTGGCGGGCAGGACCTACGAGCAGTACTTC. It specifies CASSLAGRTYEQYF. The chain has TRBV5-1 and TRBJ2-7; D unresolved. CDR1 is SGHRS and CDR2 is YFSETQ in the germline V gene. The V end lost 0 bases, the J end lost 2 bases, and 9 bases lay between the germline ends. This CDR3 is 14 amino acids long.

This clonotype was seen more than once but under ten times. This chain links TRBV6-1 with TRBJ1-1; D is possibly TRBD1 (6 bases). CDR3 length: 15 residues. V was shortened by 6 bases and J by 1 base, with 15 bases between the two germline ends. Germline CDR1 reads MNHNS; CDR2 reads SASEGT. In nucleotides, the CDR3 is TGTGCCAGCAGCCAACCCCGGACAGCGAACACTGAAGCTTTCTTT. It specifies CASSQPRTANTEAFF.

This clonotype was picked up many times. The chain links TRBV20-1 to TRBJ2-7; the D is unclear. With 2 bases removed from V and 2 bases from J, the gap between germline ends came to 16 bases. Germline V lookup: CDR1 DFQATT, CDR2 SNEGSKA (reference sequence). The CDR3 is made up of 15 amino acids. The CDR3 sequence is CSARISGRMTYEQYF. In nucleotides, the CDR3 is TGCAGTGCTAGAATCTCCGGGCGGATGACCTACGAGCAGTACTTC.

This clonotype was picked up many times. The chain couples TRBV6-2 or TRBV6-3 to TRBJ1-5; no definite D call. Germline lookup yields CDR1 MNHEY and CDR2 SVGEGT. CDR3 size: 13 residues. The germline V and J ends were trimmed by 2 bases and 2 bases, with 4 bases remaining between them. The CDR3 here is CASSYLRNQPQHF. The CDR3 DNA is TGTGCCAGCAGTTACCTTCGCAATCAGCCCCAGCATTTT.

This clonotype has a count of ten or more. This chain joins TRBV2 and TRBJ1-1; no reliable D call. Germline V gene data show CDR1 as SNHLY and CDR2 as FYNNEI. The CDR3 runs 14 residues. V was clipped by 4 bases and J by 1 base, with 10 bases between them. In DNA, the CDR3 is TGTGCCAGCAGTGTGTTGCGGGCGAACACTGAAGCTTTCTTT. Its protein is CASSVLRANTEAFF. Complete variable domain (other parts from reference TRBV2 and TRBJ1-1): EPEVTQTPSHQVTQMGQEVILRCVPISNHLYFYWYRQILGQKVEFLVSFYNNEISEKSEIFDDQFSVERPDGSNFTLKIRSTKLEDSAMYFCASSVLRANTEAFFGQGTRLTVV.

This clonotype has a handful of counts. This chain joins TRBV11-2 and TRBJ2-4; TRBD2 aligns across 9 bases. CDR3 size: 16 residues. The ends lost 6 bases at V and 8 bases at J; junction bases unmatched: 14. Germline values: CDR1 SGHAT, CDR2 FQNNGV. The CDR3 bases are TGTGCCAGCAGAAATCAGCGGGGGGCCCGGAGAGACATTCAGTACTTC. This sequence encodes CASRNQRGARRDIQYF. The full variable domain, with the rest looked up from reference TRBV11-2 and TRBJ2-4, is EAGVAQSPRYKIIEKRQSVAFWCNPISGHATLYWYQQILGQGPKLLIQFQNNGVVDDSQLPKDRFSAERLKGVDSTLKIQPAKLEDSAVYLCASRNQRGARRDIQYFGAGTRLSVL.

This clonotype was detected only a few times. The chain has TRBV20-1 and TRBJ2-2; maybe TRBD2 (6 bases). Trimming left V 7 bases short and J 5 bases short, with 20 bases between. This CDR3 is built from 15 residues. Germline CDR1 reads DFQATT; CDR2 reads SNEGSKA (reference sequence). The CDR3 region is CSVVARGIRTGELFF. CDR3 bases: TGCAGTGTAGTAGCGCGGGGAATTAGGACCGGGGAGCTGTTTTTT.

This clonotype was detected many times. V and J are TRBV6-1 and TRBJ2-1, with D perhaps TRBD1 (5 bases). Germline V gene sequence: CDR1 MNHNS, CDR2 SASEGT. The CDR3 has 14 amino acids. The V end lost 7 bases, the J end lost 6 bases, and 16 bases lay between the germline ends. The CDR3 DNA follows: TGTGCCAGCAACATAGGGCCAGGGCCCAATGAGCAGTTCTTC. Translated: CASNIGPGPNEQFF.

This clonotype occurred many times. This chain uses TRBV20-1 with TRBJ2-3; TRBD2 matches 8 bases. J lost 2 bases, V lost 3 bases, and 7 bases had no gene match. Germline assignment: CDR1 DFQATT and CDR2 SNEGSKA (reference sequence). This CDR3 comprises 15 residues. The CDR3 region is CSARFLAGLTDTQYF. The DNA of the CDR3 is TGCAGTGCTAGGTTTTTAGCGGGGCTCACAGATACGCAGTATTTT.

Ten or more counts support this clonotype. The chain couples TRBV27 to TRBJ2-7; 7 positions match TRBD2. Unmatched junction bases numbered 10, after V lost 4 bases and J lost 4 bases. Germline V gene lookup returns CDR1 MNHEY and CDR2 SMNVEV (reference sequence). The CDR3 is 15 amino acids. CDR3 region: CASSYLGLREYEQYF. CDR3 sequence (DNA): TGTGCCAGCAGTTACCTGGGACTAAGGGAATACGAGCAGTACTTC.

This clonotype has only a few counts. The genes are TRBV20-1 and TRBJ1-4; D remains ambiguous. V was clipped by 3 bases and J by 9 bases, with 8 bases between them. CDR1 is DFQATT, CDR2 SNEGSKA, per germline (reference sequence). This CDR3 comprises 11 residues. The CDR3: CSASDEKKLFF. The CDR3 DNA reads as TGCAGTGCTAGTGACGAGAAAAAACTGTTTTTT.

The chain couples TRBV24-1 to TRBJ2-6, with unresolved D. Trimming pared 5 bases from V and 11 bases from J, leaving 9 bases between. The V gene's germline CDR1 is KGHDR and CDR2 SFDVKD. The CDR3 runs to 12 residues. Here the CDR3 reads CATSAERDVLTF. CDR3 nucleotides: TGTGCCACCAGTGCGGAGAGAGACGTCCTGACTTTC.

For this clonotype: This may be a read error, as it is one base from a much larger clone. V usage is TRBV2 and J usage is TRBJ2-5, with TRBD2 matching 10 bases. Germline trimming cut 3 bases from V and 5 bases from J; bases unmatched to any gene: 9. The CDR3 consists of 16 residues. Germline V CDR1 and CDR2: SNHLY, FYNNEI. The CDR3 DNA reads TGTGCCAGCAGTGAGGATAGCGGGAGGTTCCAGGAGACCCAGTACTTC. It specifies CASSEDSGRFQETQYF.

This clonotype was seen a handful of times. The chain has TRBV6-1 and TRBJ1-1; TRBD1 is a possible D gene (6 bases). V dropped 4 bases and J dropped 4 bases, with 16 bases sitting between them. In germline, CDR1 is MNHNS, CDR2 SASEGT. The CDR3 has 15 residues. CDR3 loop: CASSGATGSGTEAFF. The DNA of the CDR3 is TGTGCCAGCAGTGGAGCTACAGGGAGCGGCACTGAAGCTTTCTTT.

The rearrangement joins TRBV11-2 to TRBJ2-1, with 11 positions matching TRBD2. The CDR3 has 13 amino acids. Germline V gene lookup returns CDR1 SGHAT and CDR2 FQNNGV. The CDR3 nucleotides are TGTCGCGAAGCTAGCGGGGGGTACGATGAGCAGTTCTTC. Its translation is CREASGGYDEQFF.

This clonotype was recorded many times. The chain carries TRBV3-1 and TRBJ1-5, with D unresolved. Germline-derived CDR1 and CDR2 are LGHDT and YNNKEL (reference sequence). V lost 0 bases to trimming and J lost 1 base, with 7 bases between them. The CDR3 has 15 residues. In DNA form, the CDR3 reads TGTGCCAGCAGCCAAGAGGGAGGGAGCAATCAGCCCCAGCATTTT. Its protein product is CASSQEGGSNQPQHF.

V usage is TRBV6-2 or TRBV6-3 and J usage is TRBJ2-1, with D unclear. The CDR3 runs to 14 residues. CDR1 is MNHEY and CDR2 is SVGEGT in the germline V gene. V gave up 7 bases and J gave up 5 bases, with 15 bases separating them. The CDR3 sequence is CASTPRREDNEQFF. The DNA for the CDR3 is TGTGCCAGCACCCCCCGGCGAGAGGACAATGAGCAGTTCTTC.